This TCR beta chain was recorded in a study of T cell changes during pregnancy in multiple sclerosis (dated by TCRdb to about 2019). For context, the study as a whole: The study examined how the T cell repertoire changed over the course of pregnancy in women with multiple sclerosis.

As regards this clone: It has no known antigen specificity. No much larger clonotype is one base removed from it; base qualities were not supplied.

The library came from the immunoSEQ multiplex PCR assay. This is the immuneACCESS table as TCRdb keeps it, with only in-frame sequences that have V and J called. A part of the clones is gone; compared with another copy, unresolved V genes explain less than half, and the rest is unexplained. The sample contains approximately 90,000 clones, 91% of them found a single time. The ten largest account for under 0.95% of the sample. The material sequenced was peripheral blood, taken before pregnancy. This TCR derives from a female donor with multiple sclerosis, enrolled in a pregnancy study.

In nucleotides, the sequence is TGTGCCTATCGGACAGGGACCCTATCCTTCACCGGGGAGCTGTTTTTT. Its translation reads: CAYRTGTLSFTGELFF. This sequence uses TRBV30 and TRBJ2-2, and TRBD1 matches 8 of the central bases. CDR1 and CDR2 are drawn from the germline V gene (reference sequence): GTSNPN, SVGIG. From the cysteine through the phenylalanine, the CDR3 covers 16 amino acids. Only the CDR3 part of the read is kept: 48 bases, read in frame from the first base. After removal of 7 bases from V and 4 bases from J, the junction retains 14 bases not matched to a gene.